Included here is one T cell receptor (beta chain) sequence, with context. Antigen specificity is unknown. The data stem from a study of T cells in localized non-small cell lung cancer. Findings and caveats of the study: Appearances in adjacent lung were noted for a median approximately 50 of the top 100 tumor clones. Heterogeneity remains possible because sequencing was limited to only one tumor region. Longer overall survival associated with higher blood T cell density; shorter survival with higher adjacent-lung clonality. In uninvolved adjacent lung, T cell clonality reached its highest value, exceeding tumor.

V lost 5 bases and J lost 6; bases outside the gene matches: 6. Germline assignment: CDR1 SGHTA and CDR2 FQGTGA. CDR3 length: 13 amino acids. The data were produced by immunoSEQ multiplex PCR, yet TCRdb's version contains in-frame clones alone and is incomplete. The sample includes tens of thousands of clones, approximately 86% of them seen just once. V and J are TRBV7-3 and TRBJ1-2, with TRBD1 matching over 7 bases. Sample: peripheral blood, taken before any cancer treatment. This sequence was found in a male donor aged 60 or over with stage I lung adenocarcinoma. CDR3 in DNA: TGTGCCAGCAGCCTCGCACAGGGGAATGGCTACACCTTC. Translation: CASSLAQGNGYTF. The full variable domain, its missing parts supplied by reference TRBV7-3 and TRBJ1-2, is GAGVSQTPSNKVTEKGKYVELRCDPISGHTALYWYRQSLGQGPEFLIYFQGTGAADDSGLPNDRFFAVRPEGSVSTLKIQRTERGDSAVYLCASSLAQGNGYTFGSGTRLTVV.